The 20 T cell receptor beta chains presented below share a single source sample, sequenced in a study of cytomegalovirus exposure and HLA in healthy donors. PCR amplification relied on 60 Vbeta primers (plus 13 Jbeta primers). Some clones are missing from TCRdb's copy, which holds only in-frame ones; the method was immunoSEQ multiplex PCR. The sample yields about 140,000 clones, 60% to 80% seen once. Specimen: PBMCs. The source of these receptors is a woman in her thirties or forties in good health and CMV-seronegative.

This sequence joins TRBV5-6 and TRBJ2-7, with D tentatively TRBD2 (6 bases). The CDR3 sequence is 12 residues long. Trimming cost V 6 bases and J 6 bases, with 13 bases left between them. Looked up from germline, CDR1 is SGHDT and CDR2 is YYEEEE. In nucleotides, the CDR3 is TGTGCCAGCAAGGGGCTGGAGGGCGAGCAGTACTTC. Its translation is CASKGLEGEQYF.

This chain uses TRBV7-3 with TRBJ2-1, with 8 nucleotides matching TRBD2. V shed 5 bases, J shed 0 bases, and the junction held 6 bases outside the gene matches. Germline CDR1 SGHTA, CDR2 FQGTGA. The CDR3 is 16 residues long. CDR3 nucleotide sequence: TGTGCCAGCAGCCCCCTAGGGACTAGCTCCTACAATGAGCAGTTCTTC. This codes for CASSPLGTSSYNEQFF.

The genes are TRBV28 and TRBJ1-1; TRBD1 is a possible D gene (5 bases). The V and J ends lost 3 bases and 5 bases respectively, with 10 bases between them. The V gene's germline CDR1 is MDHEN and CDR2 SYDVKM. The CDR3 runs to 13 residues. The CDR3 DNA reads as TGTGCCAGCAGTTTTAGGGGCAGGACTGAAGCTTTCTTT. Its protein product is CASSFRGRTEAFF.

V is TRBV4-3 and J is TRBJ1-2, with D tentatively TRBD1 (5 bases). CDR3 length equals 15 residues. Trimming pared 0 bases from V and 4 bases from J, leaving 12 bases between. CDR1 is LGHNA and CDR2 is YSLEER in the germline V gene. The CDR3 here is CASSQEMARVYGYTF. In DNA form, the CDR3 reads TGCGCCAGCAGCCAAGAAATGGCCAGGGTCTATGGCTACACCTTC.

The gene calls are TRBV5-6 and TRBJ1-4; possible D gene TRBD1, 6 bases. CDR3 size: 12 residues. The germline V and J ends were trimmed by 4 bases and 8 bases, with 9 bases remaining between them. The V gene's germline CDR1 is SGHDT and CDR2 YYEEEE. The DNA for the CDR3 is TGTGCCAGCAGCATGACAGGAGAAAAACTGTTTTTT. The encoded protein is CASSMTGEKLFF.

A single count supports this clone. The chain recombines TRBV5-1 with TRBJ1-3; D not certain. The CDR3 is 15 residues long. V lost 3 bases to trimming and J lost 0 bases, with 10 bases between them. The germline V gene encodes CDR1 SGHRS and CDR2 YFSETQ. For the CDR3, the DNA is TGCGCCAGCAGCTCCCGGGAGAACTCTGGAAACACCATATATTTT. It codes for CASSSRENSGNTIYF.

V gene TRBV7-6 combines with J gene TRBJ1-2; 7 bases fit TRBD1. Germline lookup yields CDR1 SGHVS and CDR2 FNYEAQ. Losses at the gene ends were 5 bases for V and 6 bases for J; bases not matched to a gene: 9. CDR3 length: 14 amino acids. CDR3 nucleotide sequence: TGTGCCAGCAGCCCACGGACAGGTCTGCATGGCTACACCTTC. It specifies CASSPRTGLHGYTF.

The rearrangement links TRBV28 to TRBJ2-6; TRBD1 agrees at 8 bases. This CDR3 comprises 18 residues. Per germline, CDR1 MDHEN and CDR2 SYDVKM. J was trimmed by 0 bases and V by 10 bases; bases with no gene match: 14. CDR3 protein: CAILTGEIGPSGANVLTF. The CDR3 coding sequence is TGTGCCATCCTGACAGGGGAAATAGGCCCCTCTGGGGCCAACGTCCTGACTTTC.

The chain employs TRBV14 and TRBJ1-5, with 7 bases aligning to TRBD1. Germline-derived CDR1 and CDR2 are SGHDN and FVKESK. The CDR3 spans 15 residues. V lost 6 bases, J lost 5 bases, and 10 bases stayed unmatched. The CDR3 region has the DNA TGTGCCAGCAGGCACACAGGGGTACGGCATCAGCCCCAGCATTTT. Translating it yields CASRHTGVRHQPQHF.

This chain links TRBV7-7 with TRBJ2-5; 9 bases match TRBD1. Germline loops: CDR1 SSHAT, CDR2 FNYEAQ (reference sequence). The CDR3 is 17 residues long. V gave up 1 base and J gave up 4 bases; unmatched junction bases: 10. The CDR3 reads CASSLEKADRGGETQYF. CDR3 DNA sequence: TGTGCCAGCAGCTTAGAAAAGGCGGACAGGGGAGGAGAGACCCAGTACTTC.

In its sample, this clone was seen a few times. The chain couples TRBV28 to TRBJ1-3; D uncertain. With 5 bases removed from V and 0 bases from J, the gap between germline ends came to 8 bases. CDR1 and CDR2 (germline): MDHEN, SYDVKM. The CDR3 is 14 amino acids. CDR3 sequence (DNA): TGTGCCAGCAGTCTTTGGAGCTCTGGAAACACCATATATTTT. The encoded protein is CASSLWSSGNTIYF.

V gene TRBV9 combines with J gene TRBJ2-3; TRBD1 agrees at 8 bases. CDR1 is SGDLS, CDR2 YYNGEE, per germline. This CDR3 is 15 amino acids long. V was pared by 0 bases and J by 4 bases, with 4 bases of the junction left unmatched. The CDR3 DNA reads TGTGCCAGCAGCGTAGCCCAGGGGGCCCCAGATACGCAGTATTTT. Protein: CASSVAQGAPDTQYF.

The CDR3 DNA reads as TGTGCCAGCAGCTCCACTAGCGGGGGGCACAATGAGCAGTTCTTC. This encodes CASSSTSGGHNEQFF. V gene TRBV7-3 combines with J gene TRBJ2-1; 12 bases are a match to TRBD2. J gave up 5 bases and V 4 bases, and 3 bases lay outside the gene matches. The germline CDR1 and CDR2 sequences are SGHTA and FQGTGA. CDR3 length equals 15 residues.

The chain couples TRBV4-2 to TRBJ2-1, with 8 bases that match TRBD2. Losses at the gene ends were 7 bases for V and 7 bases for J; bases not matched to a gene: 12. The germline gives CDR1 LGHNA, CDR2 YNFKEQ. This CDR3 comprises 15 residues. CDR3 bases: TGTGCCAGCACCCATCTAGCCGGGGGGGCAAATGAGCAGTTCTTC. It codes for CASTHLAGGANEQFF.

This clone was detected only once. In nucleotides, the CDR3 is TGTGCCAGCAGTTTCCCCGGACACCCCTACGAGCAGTACTTC. Amino acid sequence: CASSFPGHPYEQYF. The V gene is TRBV28, the J gene TRBJ2-7; weak D call: TRBD1 (5 bases). This CDR3 comprises 14 residues. Germline CDR1 MDHEN, CDR2 SYDVKM. The V end lost 3 bases, the J end lost 2 bases, and 11 bases lay between the germline ends.

The chain carries TRBV27 and TRBJ2-7; 7 bases align to TRBD1. CDR3 length: 15 residues. CDR1 MNHEY and CDR2 SMNVEV come from the germline V gene (reference sequence). Trimming removed 8 bases from V and 1 base from J; junction bases left unmatched: 11. The CDR3 is CASGTGTVNSYEQYF. CDR3 coding DNA: TGTGCCAGCGGAACCGGGACAGTTAATTCCTACGAGCAGTACTTC.

The CDR3 region has the DNA TGCGCCAGCAGTGAGTCGAATGGCCAGGGGGATGGCTACACCTTC. Translated, it gives CASSESNGQGDGYTF. The chain has TRBV10-2 and TRBJ1-2; 7 bases fit TRBD1. V shed 0 bases and J 6 bases; nucleotides not matched to a gene: 7. The CDR3 length is 15 residues. Germline lookup yields CDR1 WSHSY and CDR2 SAAADI.

The rearrangement joins TRBV6-4 to TRBJ2-3; perhaps TRBD2 as D (6 bases). Germline V gene sequence: CDR1 MRHNA, CDR2 SNTAGT. The germline V and J ends were trimmed by 4 bases and 0 bases, with 17 bases remaining between them. The CDR3 loop spans 17 amino acids. The CDR3 is CASSGLLSEGSTDTQYF. CDR3 nucleotide sequence: TGTGCCAGCAGTGGTCTCTTGTCGGAGGGGAGCACAGATACGCAGTATTTT.

The chain has TRBV4-2 and TRBJ1-5; a weak D match, TRBD1 (5 bases). CDR1 and CDR2 (germline): LGHNA, YNFKEQ. Trimming cost V 1 base and J 3 bases, with 7 bases left between them. The CDR3 totals 14 residues. CDR3 amino acids: CASSQAGVNQPQHF. The DNA of the CDR3 is TGTGCCAGCAGCCAAGCGGGGGTCAATCAGCCCCAGCATTTT.

V and J are TRBV11-2 and TRBJ2-2, with 9 bases that match TRBD1. The V and J ends lost 5 bases and 3 bases, in that order; junction bases with no gene match: 4. The CDR3 spans 15 residues. Germline V gene lookup returns CDR1 SGHAT and CDR2 FQNNGV. The DNA for the CDR3 is TGTGCCAGCAGCCATCGGACAGGGGACACCGGGGAGCTGTTTTTT. Its protein product is CASSHRTGDTGELFF.